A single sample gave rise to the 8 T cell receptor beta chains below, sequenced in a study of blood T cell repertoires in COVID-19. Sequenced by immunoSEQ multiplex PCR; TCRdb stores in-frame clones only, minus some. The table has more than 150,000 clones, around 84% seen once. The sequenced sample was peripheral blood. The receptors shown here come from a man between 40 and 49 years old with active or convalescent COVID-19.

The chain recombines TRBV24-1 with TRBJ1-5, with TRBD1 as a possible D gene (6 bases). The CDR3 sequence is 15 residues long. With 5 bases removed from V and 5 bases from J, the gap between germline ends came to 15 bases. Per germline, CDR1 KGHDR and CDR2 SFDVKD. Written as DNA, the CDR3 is TGTGCCACCAGTGGTCACTCCGCAGGGGATCAGCCCCAGCATTTT. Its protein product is CATSGHSAGDQPQHF.

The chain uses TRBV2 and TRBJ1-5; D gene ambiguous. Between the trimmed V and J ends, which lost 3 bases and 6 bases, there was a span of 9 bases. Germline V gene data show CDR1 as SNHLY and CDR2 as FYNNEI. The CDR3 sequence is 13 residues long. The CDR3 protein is CASSEMKSQPQHF. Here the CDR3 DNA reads TGTGCCAGCAGTGAGATGAAGAGTCAGCCCCAGCATTTT.

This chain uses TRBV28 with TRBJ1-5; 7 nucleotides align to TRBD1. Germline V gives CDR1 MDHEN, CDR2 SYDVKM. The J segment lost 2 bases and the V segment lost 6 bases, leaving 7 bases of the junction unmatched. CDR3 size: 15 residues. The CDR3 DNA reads TGTGCCAGCAGCTCCACAGGGGTGGGCAATCAGCCCCAGCATTTT. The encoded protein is CASSSTGVGNQPQHF.

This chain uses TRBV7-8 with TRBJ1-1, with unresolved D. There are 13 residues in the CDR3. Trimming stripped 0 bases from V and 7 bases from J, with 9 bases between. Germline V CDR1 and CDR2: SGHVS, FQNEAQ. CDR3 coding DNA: TGTGCCAGCAGCTTAGCGGTGGCACGTGAAGCTTTCTTT. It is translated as CASSLAVAREAFF.

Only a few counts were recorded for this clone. The CDR3 loop reads CASRQYRGGTEAFF. The CDR3 DNA reads TGTGCCAGCAGGCAATACAGGGGTGGAACTGAAGCTTTCTTT. The chain has TRBV28 and TRBJ1-1; 7 bases match TRBD1. The CDR3 is 14 amino acids. V was pared by 6 bases and J by 5 bases, with 9 bases of the junction left unmatched. The germline CDR1 and CDR2 sequences are MDHEN and SYDVKM.

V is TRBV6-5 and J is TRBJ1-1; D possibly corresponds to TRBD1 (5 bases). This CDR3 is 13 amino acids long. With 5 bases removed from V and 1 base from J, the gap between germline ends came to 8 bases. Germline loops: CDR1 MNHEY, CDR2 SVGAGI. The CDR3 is CASSKTGNTEAFF. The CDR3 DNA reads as TGTGCCAGCAGTAAAACAGGGAACACTGAAGCTTTCTTT.

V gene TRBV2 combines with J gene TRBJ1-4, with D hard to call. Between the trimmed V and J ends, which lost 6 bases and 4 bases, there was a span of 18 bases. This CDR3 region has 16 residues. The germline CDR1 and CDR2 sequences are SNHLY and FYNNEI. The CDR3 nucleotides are TGTGCCAGCAGACCTATGATGGGCCAGAATAATGAAAAACTGTTTTTT. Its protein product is CASRPMMGQNNEKLFF.

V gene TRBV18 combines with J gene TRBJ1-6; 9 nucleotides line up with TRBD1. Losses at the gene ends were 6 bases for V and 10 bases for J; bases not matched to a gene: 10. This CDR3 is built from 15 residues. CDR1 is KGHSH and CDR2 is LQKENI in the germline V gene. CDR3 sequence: CASSRTGVNISPLHF. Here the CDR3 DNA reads TGTGCCAGCTCCAGGACAGGGGTCAATATCTCACCCCTCCACTTT. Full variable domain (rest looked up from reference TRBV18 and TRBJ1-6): NAGVMQNPRHLVRRRGQEARLRCSPMKGHSHVYWYRQLPEEGLKFMVYLQKENIIDESGMPKERFSAEFPKEGPSILRIQQVVRGDSAAYFCASSRTGVNISPLHFGNGTRLTVT.